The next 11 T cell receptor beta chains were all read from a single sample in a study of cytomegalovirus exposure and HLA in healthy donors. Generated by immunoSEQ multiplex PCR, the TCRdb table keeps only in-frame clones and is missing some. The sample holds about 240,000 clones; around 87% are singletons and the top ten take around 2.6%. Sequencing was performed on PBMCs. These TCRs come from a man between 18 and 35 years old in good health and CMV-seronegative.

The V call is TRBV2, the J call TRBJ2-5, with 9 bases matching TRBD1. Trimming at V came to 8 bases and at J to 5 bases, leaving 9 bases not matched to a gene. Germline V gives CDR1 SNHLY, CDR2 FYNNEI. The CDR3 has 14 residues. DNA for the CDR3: TGTGCCAGCCCCTTGGACAGGGGTGGGGAGACCCAGTACTTC. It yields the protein CASPLDRGGETQYF. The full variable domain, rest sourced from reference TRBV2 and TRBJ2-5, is EPEVTQTPSHQVTQMGQEVILRCVPISNHLYFYWYRQILGQKVEFLVSFYNNEISEKSEIFDDQFSVERPDGSNFTLKIRSTKLEDSAMYFCASPLDRGGETQYFGPGTRLLVL.

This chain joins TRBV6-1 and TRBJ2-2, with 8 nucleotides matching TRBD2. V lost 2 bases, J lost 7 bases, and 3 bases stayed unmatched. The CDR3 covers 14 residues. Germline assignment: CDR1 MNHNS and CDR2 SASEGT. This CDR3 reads CASSENGRGGELFF. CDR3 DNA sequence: TGTGCCAGCAGTGAAAACGGGAGGGGCGGGGAGCTGTTTTTT.

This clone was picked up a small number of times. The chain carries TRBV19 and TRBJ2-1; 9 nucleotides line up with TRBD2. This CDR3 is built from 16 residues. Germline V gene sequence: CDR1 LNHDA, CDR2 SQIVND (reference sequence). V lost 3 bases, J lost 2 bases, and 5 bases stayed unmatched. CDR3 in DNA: TGTGCCAGTAGTATGCTCCTAGCGGGGACCTACAATGAGCAGTTCTTC. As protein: CASSMLLAGTYNEQFF.

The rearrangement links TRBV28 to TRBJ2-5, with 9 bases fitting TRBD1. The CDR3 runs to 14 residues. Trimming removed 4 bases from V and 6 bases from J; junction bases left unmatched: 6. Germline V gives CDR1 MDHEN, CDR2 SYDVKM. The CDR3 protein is CASSSTGGLKTQYF. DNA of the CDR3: TGTGCCAGCAGTTCCACAGGGGGCTTGAAGACCCAGTACTTC.

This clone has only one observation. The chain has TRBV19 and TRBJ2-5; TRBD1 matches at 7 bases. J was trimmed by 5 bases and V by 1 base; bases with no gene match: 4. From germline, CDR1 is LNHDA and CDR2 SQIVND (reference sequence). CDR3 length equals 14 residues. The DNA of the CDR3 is TGTGCCAGTAGTATAGCGACAGGGTCCGAGACCCAGTACTTC. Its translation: CASSIATGSETQYF.

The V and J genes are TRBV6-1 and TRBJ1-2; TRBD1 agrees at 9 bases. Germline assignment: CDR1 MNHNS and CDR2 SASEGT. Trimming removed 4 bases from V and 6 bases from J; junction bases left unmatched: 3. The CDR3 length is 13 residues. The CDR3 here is CASSVRDRDGYTF. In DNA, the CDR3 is TGTGCCAGCAGTGTCCGGGACAGGGATGGCTACACCTTC.

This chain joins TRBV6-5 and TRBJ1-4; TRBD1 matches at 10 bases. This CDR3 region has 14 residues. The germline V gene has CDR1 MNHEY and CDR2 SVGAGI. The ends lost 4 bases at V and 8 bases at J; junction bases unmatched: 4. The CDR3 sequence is CASSSSGQGEKLFF. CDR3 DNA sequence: TGTGCCAGCAGTTCGTCGGGACAGGGGGAAAAACTGTTTTTT.

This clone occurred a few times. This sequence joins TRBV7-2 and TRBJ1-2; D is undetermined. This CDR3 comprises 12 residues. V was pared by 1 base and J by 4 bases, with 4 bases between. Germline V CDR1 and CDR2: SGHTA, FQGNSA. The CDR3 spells CASSLGLYGYTF. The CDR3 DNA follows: TGTGCCAGCAGCTTAGGGCTCTATGGCTACACCTTC.

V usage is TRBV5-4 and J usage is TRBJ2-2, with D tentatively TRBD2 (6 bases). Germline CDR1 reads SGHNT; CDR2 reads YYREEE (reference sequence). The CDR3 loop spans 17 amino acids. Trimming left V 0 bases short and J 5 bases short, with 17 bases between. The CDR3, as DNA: TGTGCCAGCAGCTTGGCAACCGGGAGCGTCCAGACCGGGGAGCTGTTTTTT. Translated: CASSLATGSVQTGELFF.

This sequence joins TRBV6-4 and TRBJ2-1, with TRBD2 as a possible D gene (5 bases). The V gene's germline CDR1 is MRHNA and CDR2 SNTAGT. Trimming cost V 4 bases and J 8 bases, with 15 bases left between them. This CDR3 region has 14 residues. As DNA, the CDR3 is TGTGCCAGCAGTGTCGAGGGAGAAGGCCATGAGCAGTTCTTC. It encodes CASSVEGEGHEQFF.

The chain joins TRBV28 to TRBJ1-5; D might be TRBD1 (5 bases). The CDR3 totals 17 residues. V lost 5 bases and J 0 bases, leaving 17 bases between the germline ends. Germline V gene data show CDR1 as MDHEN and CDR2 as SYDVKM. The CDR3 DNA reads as TGTGCCAGCAGTCGAGGAGGGACTGCTCGTAGCAATCAGCCCCAGCATTTT. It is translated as CASSRGGTARSNQPQHF.